The 23 T cell receptor beta chains in this list originate from one sample, sequenced in a study of blood T cell repertoires in COVID-19. Repertoires were generated with immunoSEQ multiplex PCR, while TCRdb's copy carries only in-frame clones and drops some. The profile shows about 120,000 clones, 70% to 75% of them singletons. Sequencing was done on a sample of peripheral blood. Source of these receptors: a man in his fifties or sixties with acute or convalescent COVID-19.

Here the CDR3 reads CSVAGTGDTDTQYF. The DNA for the CDR3 is TGCAGCGTTGCAGGGACAGGGGACACAGATACGCAGTATTTT. The chain carries TRBV29-1 and TRBJ2-3, with TRBD1 identical over 10 bases. This CDR3 has 14 residues. CDR1 SQVTM and CDR2 ANQGSEA come from the germline V gene. Trimming took 4 bases from V and 2 from J; bases not matched to a gene: 3.

The chain couples TRBV2 to TRBJ1-5; TRBD1 might be the D (5 bases). Trimming removed 5 bases at V and 5 bases at J, with 10 bases between. Germline V gives CDR1 SNHLY, CDR2 FYNNEI. There are 13 residues in the CDR3. The CDR3 bases are TGTGCCAGCAGTTGGGGGGAAGATCAGCCCCAGCATTTT. It yields the protein CASSWGEDQPQHF.

The rearrangement joins TRBV11-2 to TRBJ1-1; tentative D call: TRBD1 (5 bases). Per the germline V gene, CDR1 is SGHAT and CDR2 is FQNNGV. The CDR3 covers 14 residues. V was cut by 2 bases and J by 5 bases, with 12 bases left in between. CDR3 amino acids: CASSLSAGMTEAFF. The CDR3, as DNA: TGTGCCAGCAGCTTATCCGCAGGGATGACTGAAGCTTTCTTT.

The V and J genes are TRBV19 and TRBJ1-5; D is ambiguous. This CDR3 has 14 amino acids. Per germline, CDR1 LNHDA and CDR2 SQIVND (reference sequence). V lost 9 bases, J lost 0 bases, and 12 bases lay in between. The CDR3 DNA reads as TGTGCCAGGAGGGCAGGTAATAGCAATCAGCCCCAGCATTTT. It is translated as CARRAGNSNQPQHF.

The rearrangement uses TRBV7-3 and TRBJ1-2, with TRBD1 identical over 9 bases. With 5 bases clipped from V and 14 bases from J, the junction kept 12 bases outside the gene matches. CDR1 and CDR2 (germline): SGHTA, FQGTGA. The CDR3 is 13 residues long. CDR3: CASSASGTGTSTF. In DNA, the CDR3 is TGTGCCAGCAGCGCATCCGGGACAGGGACCTCTACCTTC.

The chain recombines TRBV6-4 with TRBJ2-5; D gene uncertain. The CDR3 spans 13 residues. From germline, CDR1 is MRHNA and CDR2 SNTAGT. V was trimmed by 2 bases and J by 5 bases, leaving 9 bases between them. The CDR3 spells CASSDGSTETQYF. The CDR3 DNA reads as TGTGCCAGCAGTGACGGTAGTACGGAGACCCAGTACTTC.

This clone was recorded many times. The V and J genes are TRBV11-3 and TRBJ2-5, with 13 bases lining up with TRBD2. This CDR3 contains 17 residues. The J segment lost 4 bases and the V segment lost 5 bases, leaving 10 bases of the junction unmatched. Looked up from germline, CDR1 is SGHNT and CDR2 is YENEEA. CDR3 in DNA: TGTGCCAGCAGCGCGTGGACTAGCGGGAGAATTGGAGAGACCCAGTACTTC. It yields the protein CASSAWTSGRIGETQYF.

This clone has just one count. CDR3 bases: TGTGCCAGTACCAGAACTAGCGGAGGGGGATACAATGAGCAGTTCTTC. This codes for CASTRTSGGGYNEQFF. This chain links TRBV19 with TRBJ2-1; 8 bases line up with TRBD2. After removal of 7 bases from V and 4 bases from J, the junction contained 12 bases not matched to a gene. From germline, CDR1 is LNHDA and CDR2 SQIVND (reference sequence). The CDR3 runs to 16 residues.

The chain is built from TRBV11-2 and TRBJ2-2; the match to TRBD1 covers 8 bases. The V and J ends lost 6 bases and 1 base, in that order; junction bases with no gene match: 10. There are 17 residues in the CDR3. CDR1 and CDR2 from the germline V gene are SGHAT and FQNNGV. DNA of the CDR3: TGTGCCAGCAGGGACGCCTCCGGGACAGGGAACACCGGGGAGCTGTTTTTT. Translation: CASRDASGTGNTGELFF.

The CDR3 protein is CASSPRSLVGQGTSPLHF. The CDR3 DNA reads as TGTGCCAGCAGCCCGCGTTCTTTGGTGGGACAGGGGACGTCACCCCTCCACTTT. The rearrangement joins TRBV11-2 to TRBJ1-6; 10 bases map to TRBD1. CDR1 and CDR2 from the germline V gene are SGHAT and FQNNGV. This CDR3 has 18 residues. Trimming cost V 5 bases and J 10 bases; bases outside gene matches: 17.

This rearrangement joins TRBV2 to TRBJ1-5; the match to TRBD1 covers 10 bases. The ends lost 5 bases at V and 2 bases at J; junction bases unmatched: 3. The germline V gene encodes CDR1 SNHLY and CDR2 FYNNEI. The CDR3 runs 15 residues. The CDR3 region is CASSSGTGGNQPQHF. In nucleotides, the CDR3 is TGTGCCAGCAGTTCCGGGACAGGGGGCAATCAGCCCCAGCATTTT.

The genes are TRBV30 and TRBJ1-4; D call uncertain. V was trimmed by 3 bases and J by 5 bases, leaving 19 bases between them. The CDR3 is 16 residues long. Germline CDR1 is GTSNPN and CDR2 is SVGIG (reference sequence). CDR3 region: CAWSLGKVSLNEKLFF. The CDR3 region has the DNA TGTGCCTGGAGCCTGGGCAAGGTCAGCTTGAATGAAAAACTGTTTTTT.

The chain recombines TRBV5-4 with TRBJ2-7; 9 nucleotides match TRBD2. CDR1 and CDR2 from the germline V gene are SGHNT and YYREEE (reference sequence). V shed 0 bases, J shed 6 bases, and the junction held 7 bases outside the gene matches. The CDR3 extends over 15 amino acids. CDR3 protein: CASSLGRGRAAEQYF. The CDR3 DNA is TGTGCCAGCAGCTTGGGTCGCGGGAGGGCCGCCGAGCAGTACTTC. Supplemented by reference TRBV5-4 and TRBJ2-7, the full variable domain reads ETGVTQSPTHLIKTRGQQVTLRCSSQSGHNTVSWYQQALGQGPQFIFQYYREEENGRGNFPPRFSGLQFPNYSSELNVNALELDDSALYLCASSLGRGRAAEQYFGPGTRLTVT.

The chain links TRBV6-5 to TRBJ1-1; D gene uncertain. V was trimmed by 7 bases and J by 1 base, leaving 10 bases between them. This CDR3 region has 13 residues. Germline-derived CDR1 and CDR2 are MNHEY and SVGAGI. This chain's CDR3 is CASMVQRNTEAFF. As DNA, the CDR3 is TGTGCCAGCATGGTACAGAGGAACACTGAAGCTTTCTTT.

The chain couples TRBV5-1 to TRBJ2-3, with unresolved D. V dropped 2 bases and J dropped 6 bases, with 4 bases sitting between them. The CDR3 contains 11 residues. Germline-derived CDR1 and CDR2 are SGHRS and YFSETQ. This chain's CDR3 is CASSFRDTQYF. As DNA, the CDR3 is TGCGCCAGCAGCTTCCGGGATACGCAGTATTTT.

The chain recombines TRBV27 with TRBJ2-7; D unresolved. The CDR3 extends over 16 amino acids. V lost 4 bases to trimming and J lost 0 bases, with 16 bases between them. Germline V gives CDR1 MNHEY, CDR2 SMNVEV (reference sequence). CDR3 in DNA: TGTGCCAGCAGTTCCCTTGGGCTGCCGAGCTCCTACGAGCAGTACTTC. Amino acids: CASSSLGLPSSYEQYF.

The chain has TRBV5-1 and TRBJ1-1, with TRBD1 as a possible D gene (6 bases). V was trimmed by 4 bases and J by 7 bases, leaving 11 bases between them. The CDR3 extends over 12 amino acids. Germline CDR1 reads SGHRS; CDR2 reads YFSETQ. CDR3 sequence: CASSVGTHEAFF. CDR3 DNA sequence: TGCGCCAGCAGCGTCGGGACACATGAAGCTTTCTTT. Supplemented by reference TRBV5-1 and TRBJ1-1, the full variable domain reads KAGVTQTPRYLIKTRGQQVTLSCSPISGHRSVSWYQQTPGQGLQFLFEYFSETQRNKGNFPGRFSGRQFSNSRSEMNVSTLELGDSALYLCASSVGTHEAFFGQGTRLTVV.

The V call is TRBV2, the J call TRBJ1-1; D unclear. The CDR3 has 13 amino acids. Germline assignment: CDR1 SNHLY and CDR2 FYNNEI. V lost 7 bases to trimming and J lost 1 base, with 10 bases between them. This CDR3 is CASTEQENTEAFF. The DNA for the CDR3 is TGTGCCAGCACCGAGCAGGAGAACACTGAAGCTTTCTTT.

This chain uses TRBV5-1 with TRBJ1-4; 7 bases match TRBD1. The CDR3 totals 15 residues. Germline-derived CDR1 and CDR2 are SGHRS and YFSETQ. V shed 5 bases, J shed 7 bases, and the junction held 11 bases outside the gene matches. The CDR3 region is CASRTNRGMGEKLFF. CDR3 sequence (DNA): TGCGCCAGCAGGACAAACAGGGGAATGGGTGAAAAACTGTTTTTT.

This CDR3 is CASSLTDNQPQHF. The CDR3 bases are TGTGCCAGCAGCTTAACAGACAATCAGCCCCAGCATTTT. The chain recombines TRBV11-2 with TRBJ1-5; D gene ambiguous. Germline V gene data show CDR1 as SGHAT and CDR2 as FQNNGV. The V and J ends lost 2 bases and 3 bases respectively, with 5 bases between them. The CDR3 runs 13 residues.

In DNA, the CDR3 is TGTGCCAGCAGCGACGACCGGACAGGGTGGGTCAATGAGCAGTTCTTC. This encodes CASSDDRTGWVNEQFF. The rearrangement links TRBV7-9 to TRBJ2-1; 8 nucleotides align to TRBD1. Per the germline V gene, CDR1 is SEHNR and CDR2 is FQNEAQ (reference sequence). The V segment lost 5 bases and the J segment 6 bases; nucleotides outside the gene matches: 12. The CDR3 runs 16 residues.

This chain connects TRBV30 to TRBJ1-1; D gene uncertain. Looked up from germline, CDR1 is GTSNPN and CDR2 is SVGIG (reference sequence). The CDR3 runs to 14 residues. The CDR3 sequence is CAYQPRGFNTEAFF. Written as DNA, the CDR3 is TGTGCATACCAGCCGAGAGGGTTTAACACTGAAGCTTTCTTT.

V is TRBV7-3 and J is TRBJ1-2; TRBD1 aligns across 7 bases. The CDR3 covers 14 residues. V was clipped by 5 bases and J by 6 bases; unmatched bases: 9. Germline V lookup: CDR1 SGHTA, CDR2 FQGTGA. Written as DNA, the CDR3 is TGTGCCAGCAGCCCTTACCGCCAGGGGGATGGCTACACCTTC. Its protein is CASSPYRQGDGYTF.